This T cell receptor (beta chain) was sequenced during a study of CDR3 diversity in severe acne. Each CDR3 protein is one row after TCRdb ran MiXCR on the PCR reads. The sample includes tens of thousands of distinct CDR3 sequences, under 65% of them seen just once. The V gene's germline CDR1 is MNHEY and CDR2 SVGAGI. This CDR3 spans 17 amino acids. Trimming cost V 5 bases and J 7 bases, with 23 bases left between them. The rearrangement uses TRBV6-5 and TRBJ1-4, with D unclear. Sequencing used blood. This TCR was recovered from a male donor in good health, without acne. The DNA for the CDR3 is TGTGCCAGCAGTCCCGCCCCGCCGGGAGGTCTCCGTGAAAAACTGTTTTTT. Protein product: CASSPAPPGGLREKLFF.